Below are 23 T cell receptor beta chains sequenced from a single sample in a study of regulatory T cells in long-lasting Graves disease. Time point of the sample: newly diagnosed GD, antithyroid drugs for less than 3 months. There was RNA extracted from PBMCs, and the TCR library was made from it. Sequencing libraries for TCR beta were prepared with iRepertoire HTBI primers and Arm-PCR of CDR3 regions. In TCRdb, the multiplex PCR reads were re-called with MiXCR into one record per CDR3 protein. The data contain about 530,000 distinct CDR3 sequences, approximately 16% of them singletons. The sample also formed part of further work on T cells in Graves' hyperthyroidism and ophthalmopathy.

Material: peripheral blood mononuclear cells (PBMCs), obtained at new diagnosis, from a patient treated with antithyroid drugs. Receptors were obtained from a woman aged 35 to 60 with Graves disease.

The genes are TRBV10-2 and TRBJ1-3; possible D gene TRBD1, 6 bases. The V and J ends lost 4 bases and 0 bases respectively, with 13 bases between them. This CDR3 has 16 residues. Germline lookup yields CDR1 WSHSY and CDR2 SAAADI. CDR3 loop: CASSARGGSSGNTIYF. For the CDR3, the DNA is TGCGCCAGCAGTGCCCGAGGGGGGAGCTCTGGAAACACCATATATTTT.

With regard to this clonotype: Being one base from a much bigger clone, this may be a read error. The chain employs TRBV2 and TRBJ2-5, with a tentative D call TRBD2 (5 bases). Germline V CDR1 and CDR2: SNHLY, FYNNEI. CDR3 size: 12 residues. With 7 bases removed from V and 2 bases from J, the gap between germline ends came to 8 bases. The CDR3 DNA reads TGTGCCAGCACGGAGGATCAAGAGACCCAGTACTTC. It is translated as CASTEDQETQYF.

This clonotype was counted ten times or more. This chain joins TRBV3-1 and TRBJ1-1; D remains unclear. The CDR3 totals 13 residues. CDR1 is LGHDT and CDR2 is YNNKEL in the germline V gene (reference sequence). Trimming left V 4 bases short and J 6 bases short, with 12 bases between. The CDR3, as DNA: TGTGCCAGCAGCCCCCTCGGCGGTGCTGAAGCTTTCTTT. Residues: CASSPLGGAEAFF.

This clonotype was found many times. The CDR3 region is CSATQGSNQPQHF. CDR3 nucleotide sequence: TGCAGTGCAACACAGGGAAGCAATCAGCCCCAGCATTTT. The chain employs TRBV20-1 and TRBJ1-5; a weak D match, TRBD1 (6 bases). Germline CDR1 and CDR2: DFQATT and SNEGSKA (reference sequence). V was cut by 6 bases and J by 1 base, with 10 bases left in between. The CDR3 is 13 amino acids.

The chain employs TRBV7-2 and TRBJ1-5; perhaps TRBD1 as D (5 bases). The germline CDR1 and CDR2 sequences are SGHTA and FQGNSA. The CDR3 is 15 amino acids. V shed 5 bases and J shed 4 bases, with 15 bases lying between them. The chain's CDR3 is CASSPTGGVNQPQHF. CDR3 sequence (DNA): TGTGCCAGCAGCCCCACGGGGGGGGTAAATCAGCCCCAGCATTTT.

In this sample, this clonotype turned up many times. The J gene is TRBJ2-1, the V gene TRBV12-3 or TRBV12-4; TRBD2 aligns across 8 bases. This CDR3 region has 15 residues. J lost 10 bases, V lost 6 bases, and 14 bases had no gene match. In DNA form, the CDR3 reads TGTGCCAGCAGCCATCAGTCGGGGGGGCAGGGAGAGCAGTTCTTC. This sequence encodes CASSHQSGGQGEQFF.

This clonotype was detected ten times or more. This chain joins TRBV5-1 and TRBJ2-1; D perhaps matches TRBD1 (6 bases). The CDR3 contains 13 residues. V lost 2 bases and J 8 bases, leaving 11 bases between the germline ends. CDR1 and CDR2 from the germline V gene are SGHRS and YFSETQ. Here the CDR3 reads CASSLAGVDEQFF. The CDR3 DNA sequence: TGCGCCAGCAGCTTAGCAGGGGTGGATGAGCAGTTCTTC. Using reference TRBV5-1 and TRBJ2-1 for the parts outside the CDR3, the full variable domain is KAGVTQTPRYLIKTRGQQVTLSCSPISGHRSVSWYQQTPGQGLQFLFEYFSETQRNKGNFPGRFSGRQFSNSRSEMNVSTLELGDSALYLCASSLAGVDEQFFGPGTRLTVL.

This clonotype was recorded at least ten times. The chain carries TRBV30 and TRBJ1-1; D may be TRBD1 (6 bases). The CDR3 is made up of 13 amino acids. The germline gives CDR1 GTSNPN, CDR2 SVGIG (reference sequence). V gave up 3 bases and J gave up 6 bases, with 14 bases separating them. For the CDR3, the DNA is TGTGCCTGGAGCTTCACAGGGTTCGCTGAAGCTTTCTTT. Encoded protein: CAWSFTGFAEAFF.

This clonotype was detected ten times or more. V is TRBV6-1 and J is TRBJ2-2; TRBD1 aligns across 9 bases. Germline-derived CDR1 and CDR2 are MNHNS and SASEGT. The trim removed 5 bases at V and 3 bases at J, leaving 4 bases unmatched. The CDR3 is 15 amino acids. CDR3 protein: CASSRQGGYTGELFF. The CDR3 bases are TGTGCCAGCAGTCGACAGGGGGGTTACACCGGGGAGCTGTTTTTT.

This clonotype was counted ten times or more. V is TRBV12-3 or TRBV12-4 and J is TRBJ2-1, with 10 nucleotides matching TRBD2. V shed 2 bases and J 6 bases; nucleotides not matched to a gene: 4. The CDR3 totals 15 residues. CDR3 in amino acids: CASSLRSGGPNEQFF. Written as DNA, the CDR3 is TGTGCCAGCAGTTTACGTAGCGGGGGGCCCAATGAGCAGTTCTTC.

The rearrangement joins TRBV7-9 to TRBJ2-6; no definite D call. The CDR3 loop spans 14 amino acids. V lost 10 bases, J lost 0 bases, and 10 bases lay in between. CDR1 is SEHNR and CDR2 is FQNEAQ in the germline V gene (reference sequence). The CDR3 loop is CATGRSSGANVLTF. The CDR3 region has the DNA TGTGCCACAGGACGTAGCTCTGGGGCCAACGTCCTGACTTTC.

This clonotype came up many times. The chain couples TRBV5-1 to TRBJ2-2; TRBD1 matches 7 bases. Per the germline V gene, CDR1 is SGHRS and CDR2 is YFSETQ. This CDR3 has 16 amino acids. Unmatched junction bases numbered 6, after V lost 0 bases and J lost 4 bases. CDR3 region: CASSLAGTVSTGELFF. The CDR3 DNA is TGCGCCAGCAGCTTGGCAGGGACAGTCTCCACCGGGGAGCTGTTTTTT. The variable domain in full, with the rest retrieved from reference TRBV5-1 and TRBJ2-2, is KAGVTQTPRYLIKTRGQQVTLSCSPISGHRSVSWYQQTPGQGLQFLFEYFSETQRNKGNFPGRFSGRQFSNSRSEMNVSTLELGDSALYLCASSLAGTVSTGELFFGEGSRLTVL.

This clonotype was recorded at least ten times. The chain combines TRBV6-2 or TRBV6-3 with TRBJ2-3; the match to TRBD1 covers 9 bases. J was trimmed by 1 base and V by 7 bases; bases with no gene match: 9. CDR3 length: 16 residues. Germline-derived CDR1 and CDR2 are MNHEY and SVGEGT. The CDR3, as DNA: TGTGCCAGCATCCAGGGTACAGGGGGCCGCACAGATACGCAGTATTTT. This sequence encodes CASIQGTGGRTDTQYF.

This rearrangement joins TRBV19 to TRBJ2-2, with 7 nucleotides matching TRBD1. Looked up from germline, CDR1 is LNHDA and CDR2 is SQIVND (reference sequence). CDR3 length: 14 amino acids. The V segment lost 6 bases and the J segment 5 bases; nucleotides outside the gene matches: 6. The CDR3 sequence is CASRMGQLTGELFF. CDR3 bases: TGTGCCAGTAGGATGGGACAGCTAACCGGGGAGCTGTTTTTT.

This clonotype has at least ten counts. The rearrangement uses TRBV3-1 and TRBJ1-1; D remains unclear. Trimming left V 3 bases short and J 1 base short, with 15 bases between. The length of the CDR3 is 16 residues. The germline gives CDR1 LGHDT, CDR2 YNNKEL (reference sequence). In DNA, the CDR3 is TGTGCCAGCAGCCACAGACATGGTTTTGGGAACACTGAAGCTTTCTTT. It yields the protein CASSHRHGFGNTEAFF.

This clonotype was counted a few times. The rearrangement joins TRBV4-2 to TRBJ1-2; D remains ambiguous. Trimming took 0 bases from V and 8 from J, leaving 13 bases between them. CDR3 length: 14 amino acids. Germline lookup yields CDR1 LGHNA and CDR2 YNFKEQ. The CDR3 DNA sequence: TGTGCCAGCAGCCAAGATGAGCGGGAATGGGGCTACACCTTC. As protein: CASSQDEREWGYTF.

The sample holds a few counts of this clonotype. V is TRBV24-1 and J is TRBJ2-5, with D unclear. V dropped 0 bases and J dropped 5 bases, with 6 bases sitting between them. Germline assignment: CDR1 KGHDR and CDR2 SFDVKD. This CDR3 contains 13 residues. CDR3 amino acids: CATSDLFTETQYF. The CDR3 DNA sequence: TGTGCCACCAGTGATTTGTTTACGGAGACCCAGTACTTC.

Note on this clonotype: No conserved phenylalanine or tryptophan is present at the end of the CDR3, so a read error is the likely explanation. J is TRBJ2-5 and V is TRBV9; 9 bases agree with TRBD2. Per the germline V gene, CDR1 is SGDLS and CDR2 is YYNGEE. The J segment lost 2 bases and the V segment lost 4 bases, leaving 9 bases of the junction unmatched. The length of the CDR3 is 16 residues. The CDR3 reads CASSLEGGGAQETQYS. The DNA for the CDR3 is TGTGCCAGCAGCCTAGAGGGCGGGGGGGCTCAAGAGACCCAGTACTCC.

This clonotype was counted many times. V usage is TRBV12-3 or TRBV12-4 and J usage is TRBJ2-4, with 12 bases identical to TRBD1. V lost 7 bases, J lost 9 bases, and 13 bases stayed unmatched. This CDR3 spans 16 amino acids. The CDR3 DNA is TGTGCCAGCACCGCAGGGACAGGGGGCGGGGATAGCATTCAGTACTTC. The encoded protein is CASTAGTGGGDSIQYF.

This clonotype was seen many times. The genes are TRBV5-1 and TRBJ2-1; 10 bases are shared with TRBD1. CDR3 length equals 15 residues. The germline V gene encodes CDR1 SGHRS and CDR2 YFSETQ. V gave up 6 bases and J gave up 4 bases; unmatched junction bases: 7. CDR3 protein: CASNDGTGAYNEQFF. As DNA, the CDR3 is TGCGCCAGCAACGACGGGACAGGGGCGTACAATGAGCAGTTCTTC.

Of note for this clonotype: A much larger clone differs from this one at a single base, so this may be a read error. This chain joins TRBV2 and TRBJ2-1; 8 positions agree with TRBD1. V lost 4 bases, J lost 7 bases, and 3 bases stayed unmatched. Germline CDR1 SNHLY, CDR2 FYNNEI. The CDR3 consists of 13 residues. CDR3 protein: CASSGQGLNEQFF. The DNA of the CDR3 is TGTGCCAGCAGTGGACAGGGGTTGAATGAGCAGTTCTTC.

This clonotype was counted only a few times. The J gene is TRBJ1-2, the V gene TRBV27; the D is unclear. The length of the CDR3 is 14 residues. CDR1 is MNHEY, CDR2 SMNVEV, per germline (reference sequence). The V and J ends lost 6 bases and 5 bases respectively, with 16 bases between them. DNA for the CDR3: TGTGCCAGCAGACGCGAAGCGGGGAATTATGGCTACACCTTC. Its protein product is CASRREAGNYGYTF.

In this sample, this clonotype turned up many times. V usage is TRBV28 and J usage is TRBJ1-2; unclear D gene. The CDR3 loop spans 14 amino acids. Between the trimmed V and J ends, which lost 0 bases and 4 bases, there was a span of 9 bases. Looked up from germline, CDR1 is MDHEN and CDR2 is SYDVKM. In nucleotides, the CDR3 is TGTGCCAGCAGTTTATGGGAGGGTACCTATGGCTACACCTTC. This translates into CASSLWEGTYGYTF.